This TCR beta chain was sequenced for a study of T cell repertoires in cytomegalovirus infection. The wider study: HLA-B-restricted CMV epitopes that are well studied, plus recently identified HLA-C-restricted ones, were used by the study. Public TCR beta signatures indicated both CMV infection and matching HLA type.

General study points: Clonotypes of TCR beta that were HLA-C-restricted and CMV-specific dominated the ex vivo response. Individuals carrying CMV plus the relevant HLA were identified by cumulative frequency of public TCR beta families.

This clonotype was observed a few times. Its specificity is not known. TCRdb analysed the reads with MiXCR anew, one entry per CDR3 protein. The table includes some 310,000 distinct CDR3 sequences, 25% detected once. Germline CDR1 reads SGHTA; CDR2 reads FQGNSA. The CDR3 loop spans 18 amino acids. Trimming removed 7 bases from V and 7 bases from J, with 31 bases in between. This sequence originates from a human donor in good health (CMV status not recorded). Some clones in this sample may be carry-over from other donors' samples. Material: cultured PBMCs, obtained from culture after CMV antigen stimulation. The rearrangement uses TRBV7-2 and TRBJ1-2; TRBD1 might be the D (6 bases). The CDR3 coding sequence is TGTGCCAGCAAACAGGGCCCCGGGGGGCAAGGTGGTTCGTCTGGCTACACCTTC. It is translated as CASKQGPGGQGGSSGYTF. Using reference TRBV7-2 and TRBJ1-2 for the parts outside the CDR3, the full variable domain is GAGVSQSPSNKVTEKGKDVELRCDPISGHTALYWYRQSLGQGLEFLIYFQGNSAPDKSGLPSDRFSAERTGGSVSTLTIQRTQQEDSAVYLCASKQGPGGQGGSSGYTFGSGTRLTVV.